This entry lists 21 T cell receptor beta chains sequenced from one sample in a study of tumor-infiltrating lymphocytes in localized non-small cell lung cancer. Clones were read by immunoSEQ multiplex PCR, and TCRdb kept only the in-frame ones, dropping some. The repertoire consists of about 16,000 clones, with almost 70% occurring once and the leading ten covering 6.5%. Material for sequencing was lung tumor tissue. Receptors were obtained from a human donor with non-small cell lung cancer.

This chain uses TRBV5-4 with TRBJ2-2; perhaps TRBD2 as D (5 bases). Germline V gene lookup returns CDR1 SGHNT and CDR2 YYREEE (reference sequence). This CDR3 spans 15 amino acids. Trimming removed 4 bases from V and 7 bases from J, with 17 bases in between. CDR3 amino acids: CASSPGLGPIGELFF. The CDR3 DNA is TGTGCCAGCAGCCCGGGATTAGGGCCAATCGGGGAGCTGTTTTTT.

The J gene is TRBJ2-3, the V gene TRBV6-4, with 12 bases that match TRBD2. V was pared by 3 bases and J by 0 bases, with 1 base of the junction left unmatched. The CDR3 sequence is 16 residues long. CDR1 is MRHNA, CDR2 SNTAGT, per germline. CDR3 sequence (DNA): TGTGCCAGCAGTGAGACTAGCGGGAGCAGCACAGATACGCAGTATTTT. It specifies CASSETSGSSTDTQYF.

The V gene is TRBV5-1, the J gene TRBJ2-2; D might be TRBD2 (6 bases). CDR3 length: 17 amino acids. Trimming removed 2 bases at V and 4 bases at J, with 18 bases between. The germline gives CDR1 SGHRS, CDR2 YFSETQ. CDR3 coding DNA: TGCGCCAGCAGCTTCGGTAGCGGATCAAGAGGCACCGGGGAGCTGTTTTTT. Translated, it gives CASSFGSGSRGTGELFF.

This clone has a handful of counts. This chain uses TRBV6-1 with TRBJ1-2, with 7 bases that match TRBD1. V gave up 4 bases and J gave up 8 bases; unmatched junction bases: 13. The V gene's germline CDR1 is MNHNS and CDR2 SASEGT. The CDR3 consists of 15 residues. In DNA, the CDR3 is TGTGCCAGCAGTGGATCCGGTCGGACAGGCCAAGGCTACACCTTC. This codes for CASSGSGRTGQGYTF.

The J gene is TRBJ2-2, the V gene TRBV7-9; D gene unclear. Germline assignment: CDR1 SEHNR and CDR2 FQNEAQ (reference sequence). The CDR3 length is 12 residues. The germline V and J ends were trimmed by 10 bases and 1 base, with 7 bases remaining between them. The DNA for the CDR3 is TGTGCCACGGACGGGAACACCGGGGAGCTGTTTTTT. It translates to CATDGNTGELFF.

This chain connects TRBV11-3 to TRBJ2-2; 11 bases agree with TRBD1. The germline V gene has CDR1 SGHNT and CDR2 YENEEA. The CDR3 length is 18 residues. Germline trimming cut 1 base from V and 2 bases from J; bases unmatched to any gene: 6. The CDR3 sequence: CASSLVGTGGSNTGELFF. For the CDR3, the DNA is TGTGCCAGCAGCTTAGTCGGGACAGGGGGTTCCAACACCGGGGAGCTGTTTTTT.

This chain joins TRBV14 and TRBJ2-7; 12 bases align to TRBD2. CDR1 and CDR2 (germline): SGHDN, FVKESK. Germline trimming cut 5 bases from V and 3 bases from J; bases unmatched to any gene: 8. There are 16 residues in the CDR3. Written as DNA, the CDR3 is TGTGCCAGCAGCTCGGGTCTACTAGCGGGAGGCTACGAGCAGTACTTC. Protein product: CASSSGLLAGGYEQYF.

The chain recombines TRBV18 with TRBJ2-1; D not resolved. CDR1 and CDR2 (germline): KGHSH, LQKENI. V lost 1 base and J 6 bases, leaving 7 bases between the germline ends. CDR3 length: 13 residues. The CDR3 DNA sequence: TGTGCCAGCTCACCACAGGAAGGCAATGAGCAGTTCTTC. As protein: CASSPQEGNEQFF.

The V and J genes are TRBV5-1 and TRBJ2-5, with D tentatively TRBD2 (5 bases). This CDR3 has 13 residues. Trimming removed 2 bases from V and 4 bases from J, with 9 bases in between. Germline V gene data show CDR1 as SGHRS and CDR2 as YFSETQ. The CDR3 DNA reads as TGCGCCAGCAGCTTAGGAGGAAGAGAGACCCAGTACTTC. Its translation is CASSLGGRETQYF.

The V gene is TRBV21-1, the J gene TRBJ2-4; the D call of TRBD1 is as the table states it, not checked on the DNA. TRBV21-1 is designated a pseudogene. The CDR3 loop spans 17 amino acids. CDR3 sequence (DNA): TGTGCCAGCAGCAAAGGAAGGCAGGGGGTAGCCAAAAACATTCAGTACTTC. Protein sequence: CASSKGRQGVAKNIQYF.

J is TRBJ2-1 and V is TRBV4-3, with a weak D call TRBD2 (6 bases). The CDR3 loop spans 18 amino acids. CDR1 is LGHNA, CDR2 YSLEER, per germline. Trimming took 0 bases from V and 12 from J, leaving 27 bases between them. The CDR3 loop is CASSQDLLPVGWWRGQFF. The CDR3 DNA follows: TGCGCCAGCAGCCAAGATCTGCTACCAGTTGGATGGTGGAGGGGGCAGTTCTTC.

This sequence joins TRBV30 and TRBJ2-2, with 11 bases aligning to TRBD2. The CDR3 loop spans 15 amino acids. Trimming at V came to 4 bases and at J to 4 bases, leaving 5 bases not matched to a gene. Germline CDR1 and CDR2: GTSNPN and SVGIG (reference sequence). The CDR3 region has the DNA TGTGCCTGGAACCGACTAGCGGGGACCACCGGGGAGCTGTTTTTT. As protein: CAWNRLAGTTGELFF.

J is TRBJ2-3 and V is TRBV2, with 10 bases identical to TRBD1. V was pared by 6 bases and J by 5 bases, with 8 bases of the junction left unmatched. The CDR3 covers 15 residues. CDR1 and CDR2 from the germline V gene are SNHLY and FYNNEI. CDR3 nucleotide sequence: TGTGCCAGCAGAGATCCGGGACAGGGGCTAGATACGCAGTATTTT. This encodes CASRDPGQGLDTQYF.

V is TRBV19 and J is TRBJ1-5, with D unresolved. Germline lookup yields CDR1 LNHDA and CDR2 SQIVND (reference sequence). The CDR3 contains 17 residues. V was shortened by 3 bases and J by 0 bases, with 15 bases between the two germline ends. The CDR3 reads CASSITVDTTSNQPQHF. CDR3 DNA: TGTGCCAGTAGTATTACAGTAGACACTACTAGCAATCAGCCCCAGCATTTT.

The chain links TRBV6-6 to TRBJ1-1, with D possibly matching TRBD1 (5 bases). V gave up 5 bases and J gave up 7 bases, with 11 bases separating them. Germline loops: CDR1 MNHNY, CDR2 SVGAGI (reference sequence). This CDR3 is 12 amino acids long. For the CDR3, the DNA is TGTGCCAGCAGTGACTACAGGAGTGAAGCTTTCTTT. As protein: CASSDYRSEAFF.

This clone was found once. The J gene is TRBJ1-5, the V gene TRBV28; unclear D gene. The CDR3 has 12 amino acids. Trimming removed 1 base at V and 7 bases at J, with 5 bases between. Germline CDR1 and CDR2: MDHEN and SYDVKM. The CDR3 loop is CASSLLGQPQHF. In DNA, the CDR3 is TGTGCCAGCAGTTTATTGGGGCAGCCCCAGCATTTT.

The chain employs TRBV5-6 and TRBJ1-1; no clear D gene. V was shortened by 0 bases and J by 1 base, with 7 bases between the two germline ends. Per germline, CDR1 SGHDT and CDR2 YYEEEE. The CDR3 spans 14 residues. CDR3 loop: CASSLERKNTEAFF. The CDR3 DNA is TGTGCCAGCAGCTTGGAACGGAAGAACACTGAAGCTTTCTTT.

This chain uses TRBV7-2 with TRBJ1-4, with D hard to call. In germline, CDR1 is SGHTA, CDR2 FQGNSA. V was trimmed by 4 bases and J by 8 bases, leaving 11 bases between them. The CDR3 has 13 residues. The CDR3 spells CASSSPNGEKLFF. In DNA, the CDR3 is TGTGCCAGCAGCTCCCCCAACGGCGAAAAACTGTTTTTT.

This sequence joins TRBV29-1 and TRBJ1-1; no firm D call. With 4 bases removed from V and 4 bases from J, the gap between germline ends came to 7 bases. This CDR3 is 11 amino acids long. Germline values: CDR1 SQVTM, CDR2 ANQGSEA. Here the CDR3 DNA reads TGCAGCGTTGGTCGGGGCACTGAAGCTTTCTTT. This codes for CSVGRGTEAFF.

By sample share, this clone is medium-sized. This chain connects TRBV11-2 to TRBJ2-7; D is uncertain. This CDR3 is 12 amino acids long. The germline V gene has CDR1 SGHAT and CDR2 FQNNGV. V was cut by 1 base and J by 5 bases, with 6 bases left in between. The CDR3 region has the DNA TGTGCCAGCAGCTTAGCCTTAGACGAGCAGTACTTC. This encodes CASSLALDEQYF.

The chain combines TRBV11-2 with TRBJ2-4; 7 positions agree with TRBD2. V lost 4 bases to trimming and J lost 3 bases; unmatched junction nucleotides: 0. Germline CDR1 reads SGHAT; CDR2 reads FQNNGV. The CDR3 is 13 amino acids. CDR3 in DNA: TGTGCCAGCAGCTGGGGGGGCAAAAACATTCAGTACTTC. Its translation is CASSWGGKNIQYF.